These T cell receptor beta chains were read from a single sample in a study of preoperative IRX-2 immunotherapy in early breast cancer. The data were produced by immunoSEQ multiplex PCR, yet TCRdb's version contains in-frame clones alone and is incomplete. Seen here are around 25,000 clones, 78% observed once, and the top ten hold about 2%. Sequences were derived from lymph node tissue, sampled before IRX-2 immunotherapy. The receptor source for this set is a human donor with breast cancer. Each CDR3 is given with its conserved first and last residue. D genes are given only for firm matches. Clone size is given for some rows only: seen once, a few or many times, or a class if the clone is expanded.

CDR3nt | CDR3aa | abundance | j_gene | d_gene | v_gene
TGCGCCAGCAGTGCCGCCCGGGTCCAAGAGACCCAGTACTTC | CASSAARVQETQYF | NA | TRBJ2-5 | NA | TRBV10-2
TGTGCCAGCAGCCCGTCAAGCTCTGGAAACACCATATATTTT | CASSPSSSGNTIYF | NA | TRBJ1-3 | NA | TRBV14
TGTGCCAGTAGTCGCCGGGACAGGGGCTCTGGAAACACCATATATTTT | CASSRRDRGSGNTIYF | few | TRBJ1-3 | TRBD1 | TRBV19
TGTGCCAGCAGCCTAACCCCGAGGCAGCCCCAGCATTTT | CASSLTPRQPQHF | NA | TRBJ1-5 | NA | TRBV7-1
TGCAGCGTCGGCAGGACAGGGACCACTGAAGCTTTCTTT | CSVGRTGTTEAFF | NA | TRBJ1-1 | TRBD1 | TRBV29-1
TGCGCCAGCAGCCAACTACAGGGGGCTAACTACGAGCAGTACTTC | CASSQLQGANYEQYF | NA | TRBJ2-7 | NA | TRBV1
TGTGCCAGCAGTGGCCCGACAGGGGCCGATGGCTACACCTTC | CASSGPTGADGYTF | NA | TRBJ1-2 | TRBD1 | TRBV6-8
TGTGCCAGTAGTTCCTGGACAGGGTCGGGATCGGGCGATCAGCCCCAGCATTTT | CASSSWTGSGSGDQPQHF | NA | TRBJ1-5 | TRBD1 | TRBV19
TGTGCCAGCAGCGCTGGAGGGGCTTACACTGAAGCTTTCTTT | CASSAGGAYTEAFF | NA | TRBJ1-1 | NA | TRBV11-3
TGCGCCAGCAGCCAAGATGGGGCGACAGGAGTTTCGACCGGGGAGCTGTTTTTT | CASSQDGATGVSTGELFF | NA | TRBJ2-2 | NA | TRBV1
TGTGCCAGCAGTTACTCGAAGAGCCGGGGCACATCCCAGGGTGGCTACACCTTC | CASSYSKSRGTSQGGYTF | few | TRBJ1-2 | NA | TRBV6-8
TGTGCCAGCAGTGTTTCGGGGAGGAAAACTGAAGCTTTCTTT | CASSVSGRKTEAFF | NA | TRBJ1-1 | NA | TRBV25-1
TGCAGCGTTGTAGTCAGGGGGCTTGCCGAGCAGTACTTC | CSVVVRGLAEQYF | NA | TRBJ2-7 | TRBD1 | TRBV29-1
TGTGCCAGCAGCTTAGGGGGGGTCTCCTACAATGAGCAGTTCTTC | CASSLGGVSYNEQFF | NA | TRBJ2-1 | NA | TRBV11-3
TGTGCCAGCAGTTATGTCGGGGTGGAACAAGAGACCCAGTACTTC | CASSYVGVEQETQYF | NA | TRBJ2-5 | NA | TRBV6-8
TGTGCCAGCAGTTTAGCAGGGACCAATTCACCCCTCCACTTT | CASSLAGTNSPLHF | NA | TRBJ1-6 | NA | TRBV6-8
TGTGCCAGCAGTTACGGTGGCAACGGGGGTAACGAAAAACTGTTTTTT | CASSYGGNGGNEKLFF | NA | TRBJ1-4 | NA | TRBV6-8
TGTGCCAGCAGCTACAGGACTAGCGGTTGGGAGACCCAGTACTTC | CASSYRTSGWETQYF | NA | TRBJ2-5 | TRBD2 | TRBV11-3
TGTGCCATCAGTGAGAAGGGCCGGCAGTCACCCCTCCACTTT | CAISEKGRQSPLHF | once | TRBJ1-6 | NA | TRBV10-3
TGTGCCAGCAGCTTCGACAGGGAAAATTCACCCCTCCACTTT | CASSFDRENSPLHF | NA | TRBJ1-6 | TRBD1 | TRBV11-3
TGTGCCAGCAGCCCAGGACAGGGGCCAGATACGCAGTATTTT | CASSPGQGPDTQYF | NA | TRBJ2-3 | TRBD1 | TRBV7-1
TGTGCCAGCAGCTTAGCCCTGGGACAGGGAAAGTCACCCCTCCACTTT | CASSLALGQGKSPLHF | NA | TRBJ1-6 | TRBD1 | TRBV7-6
TGTGCCAGCAGTTCTCTCAACTATGGCTACACCTTC | CASSSLNYGYTF | few | TRBJ1-2 | NA | TRBV6-8
TGTGCCAGCAGCCCCCGGGGTTTGGGAAGCGAGCAGTACTTC | CASSPRGLGSEQYF | few | TRBJ2-7 | NA | TRBV11-3
TGTGCCAGCAGCTTAGTAGGAGGGCAAGTCTATGGCTACACCTTC | CASSLVGGQVYGYTF | NA | TRBJ1-2 | NA | TRBV11-3
TGCGCCAGCAGTGATCCGGGAGCCCGATTCACTGAAGCTTTCTTT | CASSDPGARFTEAFF | NA | TRBJ1-1 | NA | TRBV10-1
TGTGCCAGCAGTCCGGGAAGGAGTTATGGCTACACCTTC | CASSPGRSYGYTF | NA | TRBJ1-2 | NA | TRBV6-8
TGTGCCAGCAGCCAAGCCCCCCTGGCAGGGAGCGAGCAGTACTTC | CASSQAPLAGSEQYF | NA | TRBJ2-7 | NA | TRBV11-3
TGTGCCAGCAGCTTAGAAGCGGGGGGCTGGTACGAGCAGTACTTC | CASSLEAGGWYEQYF | NA | TRBJ2-7 | TRBD2 | TRBV11-3
TGCGCCAGCAGTGAGTCGAGGGGGCCGGGGAACACTGAAGCTTTCTTT | CASSESRGPGNTEAFF | NA | TRBJ1-1 | TRBD1 | TRBV10-2
TGTGCCAGCAGCTCTAGCGGGGGGGAAAGCGCCGGGGAGCTGTTTTTT | CASSSSGGESAGELFF | NA | TRBJ2-2 | TRBD2 | TRBV28
TGTGCCAGCAGCTTAGTCCTTGGACAGGGCACCGGGGAGCTGTTTTTT | CASSLVLGQGTGELFF | NA | TRBJ2-2 | TRBD1 | TRBV7-8
TGTGCCAGCAGTTGGGACAGTAACACTGAAGCTTTCTTT | CASSWDSNTEAFF | NA | TRBJ1-1 | TRBD1 | TRBV6-8
TGCGCCAGCAGCGTCGGGACAGGGGTTTCTAATGAAAAACTGTTTTTT | CASSVGTGVSNEKLFF | NA | TRBJ1-4 | TRBD1 | TRBV5-1
TGTGCCAGCAGTGCCCTAGCGGGTCTTTACAATGAGCAGTTCTTC | CASSALAGLYNEQFF | NA | TRBJ2-1 | TRBD2 | TRBV6-8
TGTGCCAGCAGCTTAAACCCGTCATCCCTCAATGAGCAGTTCTTC | CASSLNPSSLNEQFF | NA | TRBJ2-1 | NA | TRBV11-3
TGCGCCAGCAGCCAAGACCTTCGTGGGAGTGACTCACCCCTCCACTTT | CASSQDLRGSDSPLHF | NA | TRBJ1-6 | NA | TRBV4-1
TGCGCCAGCAGTGCGGGACAGGGATTTGAGTATGGCTACACCTTC | CASSAGQGFEYGYTF | NA | TRBJ1-2 | TRBD1 | TRBV10-2
TGTGCCATCAGTGGGGCGGCTCTGGGACGGACCTGGTCCAATGAGCAGTTCTTC | CAISGAALGRTWSNEQFF | NA | TRBJ2-1 | NA | TRBV6-8
TGTGCCATCAGCAGGGGAGTAGAGCGTGGCTACACCTTC | CAISRGVERGYTF | NA | TRBJ1-2 | NA | TRBV6-8
TGCGCCAGCTCAGACACCCAGAACACTGAAGCTTTCTTT | CASSDTQNTEAFF | NA | TRBJ1-1 | NA | TRBV23-1
TGTGCCAGTACCCTGGGGGTAGGGACCGGGGCCAACGTCCTGACTTTC | CASTLGVGTGANVLTF | NA | TRBJ2-6 | NA | TRBV19
TGTGCCAGCTCACAGACAGGCGACGAGCAGTACTTC | CASSQTGDEQYF | few | TRBJ2-7 | NA | TRBV18
TGTGCCAGCAGCTTCCCCGGCACCCATGGCTACACCTTC | CASSFPGTHGYTF | once | TRBJ1-2 | NA | TRBV7-4
TGCAGCGGACGATCCGGGACTTCCCCGGACGAGCAGTACTTC | CSGRSGTSPDEQYF | NA | TRBJ2-7 | NA | TRBV29-1
TGCGCCAGCACGCCTGGTTTCAGGAGGTCCTACAATGAGCAGTTCTTC | CASTPGFRRSYNEQFF | NA | TRBJ2-1 | NA | TRBV10-2
TGCGCCAGCAGCTTTACGCAGGGTCCAGATACGCAGTATTTT | CASSFTQGPDTQYF | once | TRBJ2-3 | NA | TRBV5-1
TGTGCCTGGAGTGCCCGGGGGGATCAGCCCCAGCATTTT | CAWSARGDQPQHF | few | TRBJ1-5 | NA | TRBV30
TGTGCCAGCAGCTTAATCCGCGGCACCGGGGAGCTGTTTTTT | CASSLIRGTGELFF | few | TRBJ2-2 | NA | TRBV11-3
TGTGCCAGCTCAACGACGGGACCCTATGGCTACACCTTC | CASSTTGPYGYTF | NA | TRBJ1-2 | NA | TRBV18
TGTGCCAGCAGTCGGGACTCCGTGGAGCAGTTCTTC | CASSRDSVEQFF | NA | TRBJ2-1 | NA | TRBV6-8
TGTGCCAGCAGCCCTTCCGGGATAGGGTTGAAGAACACTGAAGCTTTCTTT | CASSPSGIGLKNTEAFF | NA | TRBJ1-1 | NA | TRBV6-8